The 5 T cell receptor beta chains presented below share a single source sample, sequenced in a study of blood T cell repertoires in COVID-19. Only in-frame clones appear in the TCRdb table, and some are missing; sequencing was by immunoSEQ multiplex PCR. The sample consists of approximately 310,000 clones, 87% of them appearing once. The sequenced sample was peripheral blood. These receptors originate from a woman between 45 and 60 years old who had recovered from COVID-19.

The V call is TRBV10-3, the J call TRBJ2-1; 14 positions match TRBD2. This CDR3 is 16 amino acids long. Germline assignment: CDR1 ENHRY and CDR2 SYGVKD. V shed 6 bases and J 5 bases; nucleotides not matched to a gene: 6. CDR3 coding DNA: TGTGCCATCAGCTGGACTAGCGGGAGGTCGAACAATGAGCAGTTCTTC. This codes for CAISWTSGRSNNEQFF.

The rearrangement uses TRBV2 and TRBJ2-3; the D gene is possibly TRBD2 (6 bases). The germline V and J ends were trimmed by 11 bases and 2 bases, with 26 bases remaining between them. Germline assignment: CDR1 SNHLY and CDR2 FYNNEI. The CDR3 length is 17 residues. The CDR3 protein is CAAHTLARGFLTDTQYF. The CDR3 nucleotides read TGTGCCGCCCATACCCTAGCCCGGGGGTTTCTCACAGATACGCAGTATTTT.

The gene calls are TRBV4-1 and TRBJ1-2; a possible D gene is TRBD1 (5 bases). The V and J ends lost 4 bases and 4 bases respectively, with 19 bases between them. Germline V gene sequence: CDR1 MGHRA, CDR2 YSYEKL. The length of the CDR3 is 16 residues. The chain's CDR3 is CASSPINFGGSYGYTF. The CDR3 DNA reads TGCGCCAGCAGCCCGATAAACTTCGGGGGAAGCTATGGCTACACCTTC.

This chain joins TRBV2 and TRBJ1-1; 7 positions match TRBD1. This CDR3 region has 12 residues. CDR1 and CDR2 from the germline V gene are SNHLY and FYNNEI. With 6 bases clipped from V and 3 bases from J, the junction kept 1 base outside the gene matches. This chain's CDR3 is CASSDRDTEAFF. The CDR3 DNA is TGTGCCAGCAGCGACAGGGACACTGAAGCTTTCTTT. The whole variable domain, filled in from reference TRBV2 and TRBJ1-1, reads EPEVTQTPSHQVTQMGQEVILRCVPISNHLYFYWYRQILGQKVEFLVSFYNNEISEKSEIFDDQFSVERPDGSNFTLKIRSTKLEDSAMYFCASSDRDTEAFFGQGTRLTVV.

The chain recombines TRBV11-3 with TRBJ1-1; D may be TRBD1 (5 bases). V was pared by 5 bases and J by 7 bases, with 17 bases between. There are 14 residues in the CDR3. Germline lookup yields CDR1 SGHNT and CDR2 YENEEA. CDR3 nucleotide sequence: TGTGCCAGCAGCCAGACCCCCGAACAGGATGAAGCTTTCTTT. It translates to CASSQTPEQDEAFF.